This T cell receptor (beta chain) was sequenced during a study of T cells in narcolepsy. About the research overall: Healthy controls were enrolled alongside patients with narcolepsy type 1 or type 2. Study results and caveats: Healthy controls reportedly lacked the autoreactive clonotypes serially found in patients' blood. HCRT-specific and TRIB2-specific autoreactive clonotypes appeared among same-patient CSF and blood CD4+ clonotypes. Autoreactive clone sequences were missing from some blood memory CD4+ repertoires.

To note about this clone: Its antigen is still unknown.

Profiling relied on immunoSEQ multiplex PCR, and the TCRdb table lists in-frame clones only, not all of them. The data contain 32,000 or so clones, 79% of them singletons. CDR1 SGHNT and CDR2 YYREEE come from the germline V gene (reference sequence). V lost 1 base to trimming and J lost 7 bases, with 11 bases between them. The CDR3 consists of 13 residues. The TCR sequence derives from a human donor in good health. V gene TRBV5-4 combines with J gene TRBJ1-2; D may be TRBD1 (5 bases). The specimen sequenced was memory (CD45RA-) CD4+ T cells from blood. The CDR3, as DNA: TGTGCCAGCAGCTTGCGGCAGGGTGGTGGCTACACCTTC. It encodes CASSLRQGGGYTF.